This is a list of T cell receptor beta chains from one sample in a study of CD8 T cells in ankylosing spondylitis. TCRdb used MiXCR to reprocess the 5' RACE reads, holding one entry per CDR3 protein. The profile shows about 130,000 distinct CDR3 sequences, 5.5% to 7.5% of them singletons. Input material: blood, either unsorted or a sorted T cell fraction (not recorded which). Receptors originate from a female donor with ankylosing spondylitis or in good health (not recorded which). CDR3s leave out the opening cysteine and the closing phenylalanine or tryptophan. A D gene is named only where the DNA matches it firmly.

J gene: TRBJ2-7
D gene: -
V gene: TRBV28
CDR3 protein: ASSFGLKRSSEFYEQY

J gene: TRBJ2-1
D gene: TRBD2
V gene: TRBV27
CDR3 protein: ASSLYLAGGLVAYNEQF

J gene: TRBJ2-1
D gene: -
V gene: TRBV5-5
CDR3 protein: ASSLGEAEGEQF

J gene: TRBJ2-5
D gene: TRBD1
V gene: TRBV9
CDR3 protein: ASSPDREETQY

J gene: TRBJ1-2
D gene: -
V gene: TRBV6-5
CDR3 protein: ASSYSPPWSANYGYT

J gene: TRBJ1-1
D gene: TRBD1
V gene: TRBV6-5
CDR3 protein: ASSYPGTGGGTEAF

J gene: TRBJ1-2
D gene: TRBD1
V gene: TRBV28
CDR3 protein: ASGEGQGIGSRWGYT

J gene: TRBJ1-5
D gene: -
V gene: TRBV7-8
CDR3 protein: ASSLERAQPQH

J gene: TRBJ2-3
D gene: TRBD2
V gene: TRBV7-3
CDR3 protein: ASSSTSGRTDTQY

J gene: TRBJ2-1
D gene: TRBD2
V gene: TRBV15
CDR3 protein: ATRGTSSYNEQF

J gene: TRBJ2-2
D gene: -
V gene: TRBV9
CDR3 protein: ASSSEGFRAGELF

J gene: TRBJ1-5
D gene: -
V gene: TRBV20-1
CDR3 protein: SATAPMGNQPQH

J gene: TRBJ2-1
D gene: TRBD1
V gene: TRBV20-1
CDR3 protein: SAPPGQSNNEQF

J gene: TRBJ2-1
D gene: TRBD2
V gene: TRBV12-3/TRBV12-4
CDR3 protein: ASSGGGAAYNEQF

J gene: TRBJ2-7
D gene: -
V gene: TRBV28
CDR3 protein: ASSSSGTPDYEQY

J gene: TRBJ2-5
D gene: -
V gene: TRBV9
CDR3 protein: ASSARWGDETQY

J gene: TRBJ2-7
D gene: -
V gene: TRBV29-1
CDR3 protein: SVEGSGDDTYEQY

J gene: TRBJ2-7
D gene: TRBD2
V gene: TRBV30
CDR3 protein: AWTHGLAGPSYEQY

J gene: TRBJ2-1
D gene: TRBD2
V gene: TRBV20-1
CDR3 protein: SARDGRASGGRYNEQF

J gene: TRBJ2-2
D gene: -
V gene: TRBV30
CDR3 protein: AWTDSLAGELF

J gene: TRBJ1-3
D gene: -
V gene: TRBV4-3
CDR3 protein: ASSQDAAGVGNTIY

J gene: TRBJ2-2
D gene: TRBD1
V gene: TRBV7-8
CDR3 protein: ASSQTGVVGELF

J gene: TRBJ2-1
D gene: -
V gene: TRBV11-3
CDR3 protein: ASSLQGGFNEQF

J gene: TRBJ1-1
D gene: TRBD1
V gene: TRBV20-1
CDR3 protein: SAPPGQGAFRGAF

J gene: TRBJ1-2
D gene: -
V gene: TRBV29-1
CDR3 protein: SVEGTASNYGYT

J gene: TRBJ2-7
D gene: -
V gene: TRBV5-5
CDR3 protein: ASSLADPYEQY

J gene: TRBJ1-1
D gene: -
V gene: TRBV20-1
CDR3 protein: RREARWNTEAF

J gene: TRBJ1-2
D gene: -
V gene: TRBV7-9
CDR3 protein: ASSLEGSLGGYT

J gene: TRBJ2-2
D gene: -
V gene: TRBV12-3/TRBV12-4
CDR3 protein: ASRVGSEPRFTGELF

J gene: TRBJ1-5
D gene: -
V gene: TRBV7-2
CDR3 protein: ASSPKARHPS

J gene: TRBJ2-4
D gene: -
V gene: TRBV4-1
CDR3 protein: ASSQGPSSNIQY

J gene: TRBJ2-3
D gene: -
V gene: TRBV28
CDR3 protein: ASRPPGRTDTQY

J gene: TRBJ2-5
D gene: -
V gene: TRBV12-3/TRBV12-4
CDR3 protein: ASSFGLQETQY

J gene: TRBJ1-5
D gene: -
V gene: TRBV12-3/TRBV12-4
CDR3 protein: ASTQRGGGNQPQH

J gene: TRBJ1-4
D gene: -
V gene: TRBV12-3/TRBV12-4
CDR3 protein: ASSSTIPTGGEKLF

J gene: TRBJ2-3
D gene: TRBD2
V gene: TRBV3-1
CDR3 protein: ASSQGTGLAGGLGDTQY

J gene: TRBJ1-1
D gene: -
V gene: TRBV10-3
CDR3 protein: AISESENTEAF

J gene: TRBJ2-1
D gene: -
V gene: TRBV7-9
CDR3 protein: ASSAGTASRLGEQF

J gene: TRBJ2-3
D gene: -
V gene: TRBV24-1
CDR3 protein: ATSHLGQGPTDTQY

J gene: TRBJ2-7
D gene: -
V gene: TRBV5-1
CDR3 protein: ASSIDGQYEQY

J gene: TRBJ1-4
D gene: TRBD1
V gene: TRBV30
CDR3 protein: AGTRDRDLEKLF

J gene: TRBJ1-2
D gene: -
V gene: TRBV7-9
CDR3 protein: ASSRDGSGYGYT